The present entry profiles one T cell receptor beta chain with its context. The antigen is unknown. In the PCR, 60 Vbeta and 13 Jbeta primers were used. Clones were sequenced by immunoSEQ multiplex PCR, and TCRdb holds only the in-frame ones, with some missing. The data show about 120,000 clones, 80% seen once. This record comes from a study of cytomegalovirus exposure and HLA in healthy donors. For the study at large: HLA-typed donors were the source of approximately 88 million unique TCRs, which an early data release held. Whole-study findings and limits: Previous analysis showed most TCR beta V segments were productive about 87% or about 30% of the time. In a later analysis, specific HLA alleles were associated with approximately 17,000 TCR beta sequences at a 0.05 false discovery rate.

Germline-derived CDR1 and CDR2 are SNHLY and FYNNEI. The junction had 8 bases not matched to a gene; V was cut back by 1 base and J by 5 bases. The CDR3 length is 15 residues. Material: PBMCs. The V and J genes are TRBV2 and TRBJ2-7; TRBD1 aligns across 7 bases. The clonotype was recovered from a man aged 30-40 years in good health and CMV-seronegative. CDR3 sequence: CASSEVGRGFDEQYF. The CDR3 coding sequence is TGTGCCAGCAGTGAAGTCGGCAGGGGGTTCGACGAGCAGTACTTC.